These 32 T cell receptor beta chains were all obtained from the same sample, sequenced in a study of cytomegalovirus exposure and HLA in healthy donors. A multiplex PCR was run with 60 Vbeta primers and 13 Jbeta primers. Measured with immunoSEQ multiplex PCR; TCRdb has only the in-frame clones, and not every one. Of about 180,000 clones in the sample, about 80% were seen once. Sequenced: PBMCs. These receptors all stem from a man in his sixties in good health and CMV-seronegative.

With respect to this clone: This sample includes further DNA sequences coding for the same CDR3. This sequence joins TRBV5-5 and TRBJ1-1, with D perhaps matching TRBD1 (6 bases). Trimming pared 7 bases from V and 4 bases from J, leaving 20 bases between. The CDR3 has 15 amino acids. The germline V gene has CDR1 SGHKS and CDR2 YYEKEE (reference sequence). The CDR3 protein is CASSSGALLGTEAFF. The CDR3 DNA reads TGTGCCAGCTCCTCAGGGGCGCTGCTGGGCACTGAAGCTTTCTTT.

The chain is built from TRBV5-1 and TRBJ2-5; the match to TRBD1 covers 9 bases. Germline V gene data show CDR1 as SGHRS and CDR2 as YFSETQ. This CDR3 spans 14 amino acids. The J segment lost 3 bases and the V segment lost 4 bases, leaving 4 bases of the junction unmatched. Here the CDR3 DNA reads TGCGCCAGCAGCCCGACAGGGGGAGAAGAGACCCAGTACTTC. This translates into CASSPTGGEETQYF.

The chain employs TRBV5-1 and TRBJ2-3; 11 bases are shared with TRBD2. Per the germline V gene, CDR1 is SGHRS and CDR2 is YFSETQ. The CDR3 extends over 16 amino acids. Trimming at V came to 6 bases and at J to 3 bases, leaving 9 bases not matched to a gene. The CDR3 loop reads CASTTLLAGGTDTQYF. The CDR3, as DNA: TGCGCCAGCACAACCTTATTAGCGGGGGGGACAGATACGCAGTATTTT.

This chain uses TRBV11-2 with TRBJ1-6; D is perhaps TRBD1 (6 bases). Germline-derived CDR1 and CDR2 are SGHAT and FQNNGV. The CDR3 runs 13 residues. V lost 5 bases, J lost 7 bases, and 9 bases lay in between. CDR3 nucleotides: TGTGCCAGCAGCGACAGGACGAATTCACCCCTCCACTTT. Protein: CASSDRTNSPLHF.

The chain recombines TRBV6-1 with TRBJ2-7, with TRBD1 matching 8 bases. The CDR3 is 16 amino acids. Germline trimming cut 2 bases from V and 3 bases from J; bases unmatched to any gene: 9. Germline CDR1 and CDR2: MNHNS and SASEGT. CDR3 protein: CASSERPGQANYEQYF. The CDR3, as DNA: TGTGCCAGCAGTGAAAGGCCGGGACAGGCTAACTACGAGCAGTACTTC.

The chain joins TRBV29-1 to TRBJ1-1; the match to TRBD1 covers 8 bases. This CDR3 is built from 12 residues. Germline-derived CDR1 and CDR2 are SQVTM and ANQGSEA. V shed 6 bases, J shed 5 bases, and the junction held 5 bases outside the gene matches. In nucleotides, the CDR3 is TGCAGCGTCCTACAGGGGGGGACTGAAGCTTTCTTT. This translates into CSVLQGGTEAFF.

The V and J genes are TRBV12-5 and TRBJ1-5; weak D call: TRBD1 (5 bases). Trimming removed 1 base at V and 7 bases at J, with 11 bases between. Germline V gene data show CDR1 as LGHNT and CDR2 as FRNRAP. The CDR3 covers 14 residues. CDR3 nucleotides: TGTGCTAGTGGTTTGGGGGTTAGGGGACAGCCCCAGCATTTT. Protein product: CASGLGVRGQPQHF.

This chain connects TRBV15 to TRBJ2-7; 8 bases map to TRBD2. V dropped 5 bases and J dropped 0; count of bases not matched to a gene: 6. Germline values: CDR1 LNHNV, CDR2 YYDKDF (reference sequence). CDR3 size: 15 residues. The CDR3, as DNA: TGTGCCACCAGCGTCGGGAGGGGGACCTCCTACGAGCAGTACTTC. Encoded protein: CATSVGRGTSYEQYF.

This chain joins TRBV5-1 and TRBJ2-5; D is ambiguous. The better agreement between TRBJ2-7 and the DNA end casts doubt on the J call. The CDR3 contains 13 residues. Germline values: CDR1 SGHRS, CDR2 YFSETQ. The CDR3 protein is CASSLLSPYEQYF. CDR3 DNA sequence: TGCGCCAGCAGCTTGTTAAGCCCCTACGAGCAGTACTTC.

The rearrangement uses TRBV7-9 and TRBJ2-3; 8 bases agree with TRBD2. CDR1 and CDR2 (germline): SEHNR, FQNEAQ (reference sequence). With 5 bases clipped from V and 0 bases from J, the junction kept 7 bases outside the gene matches. The CDR3 length is 16 residues. The CDR3 loop is CASSLRLATSTDTQYF. As DNA, the CDR3 is TGTGCCAGCAGCCTACGACTAGCGACTAGCACAGATACGCAGTATTTT.

The chain joins TRBV18 to TRBJ2-3, with 8 bases aligning to TRBD1. V lost 0 bases, J lost 0 bases, and 11 bases stayed unmatched. The germline V gene has CDR1 KGHSH and CDR2 LQKENI. The CDR3 has 19 amino acids. CDR3 nucleotide sequence: TGTGCCAGCTCACCACCATCCAGGGGGCGCAGGACTAGCACAGATACGCAGTATTTT. Protein product: CASSPPSRGRRTSTDTQYF.

The chain combines TRBV6-6 with TRBJ1-2; D possibly corresponds to TRBD1 (6 bases). Trimming removed 5 bases at V and 4 bases at J, with 20 bases between. The CDR3 has 16 amino acids. CDR1 and CDR2 from the germline V gene are MNHNY and SVGAGI (reference sequence). CDR3 sequence: CASSAYSGGDGYGYTF. The CDR3 DNA is TGTGCCAGCAGTGCTTACTCGGGGGGCGACGGCTATGGCTACACCTTC.

The J gene is TRBJ2-5, the V gene TRBV4-2; D is possibly TRBD1 (6 bases). Germline values: CDR1 LGHNA, CDR2 YNFKEQ. The CDR3 is 14 residues long. Trimming took off 2 bases at V and 1 base at J, with 8 bases between the two ends. DNA for the CDR3: TGTGCCAGCAGCCAAACAGGGACCCAAGAGACCCAGTACTTC. Its translation: CASSQTGTQETQYF.

V usage is TRBV5-8 and J usage is TRBJ2-1; the match to TRBD2 covers 8 bases. After removal of 3 bases from V and 4 bases from J, the junction contained 9 bases not matched to a gene. There are 16 residues in the CDR3. Per the germline V gene, CDR1 is SGHTS and CDR2 is YDEGEE. The CDR3 loop is CASSSASGRDYNEQFF. CDR3 sequence (DNA): TGTGCCAGCAGCTCGGCTAGCGGGCGAGATTACAATGAGCAGTTCTTC.

The sample holds one count of this clone. The chain is built from TRBV29-1 and TRBJ2-5, with 7 bases that match TRBD1. This CDR3 comprises 14 residues. J gave up 1 base and V 6 bases, and 8 bases lay outside the gene matches. Germline V CDR1 and CDR2: SQVTM, ANQGSEA. CDR3 sequence reads: CSVGQPPVQETQYF. The CDR3 nucleotides read TGCAGCGTGGGACAGCCGCCCGTCCAAGAGACCCAGTACTTC.

On this clone itself: This same CDR3 is encoded by further DNA sequences in the sample. V and J are TRBV5-1 and TRBJ1-1; the match to TRBD1 covers 11 bases. The CDR3 has 15 residues. Germline V gene data show CDR1 as SGHRS and CDR2 as YFSETQ. With 1 base clipped from V and 5 bases from J, the junction kept 4 bases outside the gene matches. The CDR3 region has the DNA TGCGCCAGCAGCTTGTCCGGGACAGGGGGGACTGAAGCTTTCTTT. It translates to CASSLSGTGGTEAFF.

This chain uses TRBV15 with TRBJ2-7; 10 nucleotides align to TRBD2. The CDR3 has 15 residues. The germline V gene encodes CDR1 LNHNV and CDR2 YYDKDF (reference sequence). The J segment lost 7 bases and the V segment lost 3 bases, leaving 9 bases of the junction unmatched. In DNA, the CDR3 is TGTGCCACCAGCAGTTTCCCGGGACTAGCGAGTGAGCAGTACTTC. Translating gives CATSSFPGLASEQYF.

The V and J genes are TRBV28 and TRBJ2-5; no definite D call. V was pared by 8 bases and J by 3 bases, with 7 bases between. CDR1 and CDR2 from the germline V gene are MDHEN and SYDVKM. The CDR3 runs to 11 residues. The chain's CDR3 is CASRVKETQYF. DNA for the CDR3: TGTGCCAGCCGGGTCAAAGAGACCCAGTACTTC.

This sequence joins TRBV6-5 and TRBJ2-3; 8 bases agree with TRBD1. CDR3 length: 14 residues. J gave up 0 bases and V 6 bases, and 2 bases lay outside the gene matches. The V gene's germline CDR1 is MNHEY and CDR2 SVGAGI. The CDR3 sequence is CASRRQGSTDTQYF. The CDR3 region has the DNA TGTGCCAGCAGAAGACAGGGGAGCACAGATACGCAGTATTTT.

This clone has only a few counts. The chain joins TRBV4-3 to TRBJ2-5, with D tentatively TRBD2 (5 bases). The end of the DNA aligns better with TRBJ2-7, so the J call may be wrong. CDR3 length: 15 residues. In germline, CDR1 is LGHNA, CDR2 YSLEER. The DNA of the CDR3 is TGCGCCAGCAGCCAAGGGCTAGCTAACTCCTACGAGCAGTACTTC. It translates to CASSQGLANSYEQYF.

This rearrangement joins TRBV19 to TRBJ2-7; D possibly corresponds to TRBD1 (6 bases). The CDR3 sequence is 15 residues long. The V and J ends lost 5 bases and 2 bases respectively, with 16 bases between them. From germline, CDR1 is LNHDA and CDR2 SQIVND (reference sequence). The CDR3 region has the DNA TGTGCCAGTAGTGTACAGGGTGGGGGAACCTACGAGCAGTACTTC. It translates to CASSVQGGGTYEQYF.

Only a few counts were recorded for this clone. The rearrangement uses TRBV10-1 and TRBJ1-1; TRBD1 is a possible D gene (5 bases). CDR1 WNHNN and CDR2 SYGVQD come from the germline V gene (reference sequence). Trimming stripped 5 bases from V and 0 bases from J, with 28 bases between. The CDR3 sequence is 20 residues long. The DNA for the CDR3 is TGCGCCAGCAGTCCGGAAGGGGCAAGGGGTCACGCCGTCCTGAACACTGAAGCTTTCTTT. This codes for CASSPEGARGHAVLNTEAFF.

The chain links TRBV5-4 to TRBJ2-1; 12 nucleotides match TRBD2. Germline V lookup: CDR1 SGHNT, CDR2 YYREEE (reference sequence). CDR3 length: 19 residues. Trimming cost V 4 bases and J 8 bases; bases outside gene matches: 19. CDR3 protein: CASSREPGLAGSTRDEQFF. In nucleotides, the CDR3 is TGTGCCAGCAGCAGAGAACCGGGACTAGCGGGTTCTACGCGGGATGAGCAGTTCTTC.

This clone was counted between two and nine times. The chain uses TRBV11-1 and TRBJ1-2; 10 nucleotides line up with TRBD1. V shed 4 bases, J shed 4 bases, and the junction held 6 bases outside the gene matches. CDR1 is SGHAT and CDR2 is FQDESV in the germline V gene (reference sequence). CDR3 length: 15 amino acids. The CDR3, as DNA: TGTGCCAGCAGCTCCCGGACAGGGGGTGTCTATGGCTACACCTTC. Encoded protein: CASSSRTGGVYGYTF.

Points on this clone: This sample also contains other DNA sequences that code for the same CDR3. J is TRBJ2-3 and V is TRBV4-1; 8 positions match TRBD2. V lost 4 bases, J lost 4 bases, and 1 base stayed unmatched. The CDR3 runs to 13 residues. CDR1 is MGHRA, CDR2 YSYEKL, per germline. For the CDR3, the DNA is TGCGCCAGCAGCCCGGGACTAGCAGATACGCAGTATTTT. Translation gives CASSPGLADTQYF.

The chain is built from TRBV11-2 and TRBJ2-7, with 7 positions matching TRBD1. Germline CDR1 reads SGHAT; CDR2 reads FQNNGV. The J segment lost 2 bases and the V segment lost 6 bases, leaving 7 bases of the junction unmatched. This CDR3 spans 14 amino acids. In DNA, the CDR3 is TGTGCCAGCAGTCTACGACAGGGACCCTACGAGCAGTACTTC. Protein product: CASSLRQGPYEQYF. The variable domain in full, with the rest retrieved from reference TRBV11-2 and TRBJ2-7, is EAGVAQSPRYKIIEKRQSVAFWCNPISGHATLYWYQQILGQGPKLLIQFQNNGVVDDSQLPKDRFSAERLKGVDSTLKIQPAKLEDSAVYLCASSLRQGPYEQYFGPGTRLTVT.

The chain combines TRBV5-8 with TRBJ1-3, with D unclear. V was trimmed by 3 bases and J by 1 base, leaving 14 bases between them. CDR3 size: 16 residues. Germline V lookup: CDR1 SGHTS, CDR2 YDEGEE. The CDR3 is CASSYIQKLSGNTIYF. CDR3 DNA sequence: TGTGCCAGCAGCTATATCCAGAAACTATCTGGAAACACCATATATTTT.

The chain is built from TRBV2 and TRBJ2-7, with a weak D call TRBD1 (5 bases). The ends were cut back, 6 bases at V and 5 bases at J, with 11 bases in the middle. From germline, CDR1 is SNHLY and CDR2 FYNNEI. The CDR3 has 12 amino acids. For the CDR3, the DNA is TGTGCCAGCAGCTTAGGGGCCCACGAGCAGTACTTC. Translated: CASSLGAHEQYF.

A word on this clone: At one end, the junction sequence differs from germline, possibly due to a read error. V is TRBV30 and J is TRBJ1-2; 7 nucleotides agree with TRBD1. Germline-derived CDR1 and CDR2 are GTSNPN and SVGIG (reference sequence). The CDR3 extends over 13 amino acids. CDR3 DNA sequence: TGTGCCTGGAGTCGGCAGGGGGTTGGTGGCTACCCCTTC. Translation gives CAWSRQGVGGYPF. Drawing the rest from reference TRBV30 and TRBJ1-2, the complete variable domain is SQTIHQWPATLVQPVGSPLSLECTVEGTSNPNLYWYRQAAGRGLQLLFYSVGIGQISSEVPQNLSASRPQDRQFILSSKKLLLSDSGFYLCAWSRQGVGGYPFGSGTRLTVV.

The chain recombines TRBV18 with TRBJ1-4; 7 nucleotides match TRBD1. From germline, CDR1 is KGHSH and CDR2 LQKENI. The CDR3 contains 16 residues. V lost 2 bases, J lost 6 bases, and 9 bases stayed unmatched. This CDR3 is CASSPAWDSTDEKLFF. Written as DNA, the CDR3 is TGTGCCAGCTCACCAGCTTGGGACAGCACAGATGAAAAACTGTTTTTT.

The chain uses TRBV28 and TRBJ2-7; D gene unclear. Trimming took off 3 bases at V and 9 bases at J, with 12 bases between the two ends. The germline CDR1 and CDR2 sequences are MDHEN and SYDVKM. The CDR3 runs to 12 residues. The CDR3 sequence: CASSLSPNGQYF. The CDR3 DNA reads TGTGCCAGCAGTTTGTCTCCCAACGGGCAGTACTTC. The full variable domain, with the rest looked up from reference TRBV28 and TRBJ2-7, is DVKVTQSSRYLVKRTGEKVFLECVQDMDHENMFWYRQDPGLGLRLIYFSYDVKMKEKGDIPEGYSVSREKKERFSLILESASTNQTSMYLCASSLSPNGQYFGPGTRLTVT.

The chain recombines TRBV5-4 with TRBJ2-3; 10 bases are shared with TRBD2. With V trimmed by 5 bases and J by 2 bases, 11 bases remained unmatched. Per the germline V gene, CDR1 is SGHNT and CDR2 is YYREEE (reference sequence). CDR3 length equals 17 residues. The CDR3 region is CASRQGSGGRDTDTQYF. The CDR3 DNA reads TGTGCCAGCAGGCAGGGTAGCGGGGGGCGAGACACAGATACGCAGTATTTT.